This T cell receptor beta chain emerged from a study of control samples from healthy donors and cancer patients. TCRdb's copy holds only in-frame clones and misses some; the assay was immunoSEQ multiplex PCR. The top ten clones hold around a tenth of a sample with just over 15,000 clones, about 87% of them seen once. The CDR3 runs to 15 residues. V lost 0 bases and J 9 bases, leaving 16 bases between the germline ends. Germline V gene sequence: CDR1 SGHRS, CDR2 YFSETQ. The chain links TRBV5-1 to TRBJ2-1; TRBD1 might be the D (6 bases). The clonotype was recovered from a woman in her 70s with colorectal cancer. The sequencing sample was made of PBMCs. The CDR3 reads CASSLEGDPATEQFF. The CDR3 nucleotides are TGCGCCAGCAGCTTGGAGGGGGACCCCGCGACTGAGCAGTTCTTC.